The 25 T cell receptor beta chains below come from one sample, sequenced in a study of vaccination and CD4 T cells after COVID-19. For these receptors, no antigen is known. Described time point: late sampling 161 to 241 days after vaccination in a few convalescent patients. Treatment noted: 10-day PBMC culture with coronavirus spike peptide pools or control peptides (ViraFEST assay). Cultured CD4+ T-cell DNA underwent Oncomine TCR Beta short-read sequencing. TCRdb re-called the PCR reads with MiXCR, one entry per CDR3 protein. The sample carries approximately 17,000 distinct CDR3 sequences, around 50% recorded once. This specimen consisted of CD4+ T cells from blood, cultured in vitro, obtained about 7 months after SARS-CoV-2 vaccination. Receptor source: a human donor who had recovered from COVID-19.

CDR3 protein: CASSLSVNYGYTF. In DNA form, the CDR3 reads TGCGCCAGCAGCTTGTCGGTCAACTATGGCTACACCTTC. This chain joins TRBV5-1 and TRBJ1-2; D not certain. The germline V and J ends were trimmed by 1 base and 2 bases, with 6 bases remaining between them. CDR1 is SGHRS, CDR2 YFSETQ, per germline. This CDR3 has 13 residues.

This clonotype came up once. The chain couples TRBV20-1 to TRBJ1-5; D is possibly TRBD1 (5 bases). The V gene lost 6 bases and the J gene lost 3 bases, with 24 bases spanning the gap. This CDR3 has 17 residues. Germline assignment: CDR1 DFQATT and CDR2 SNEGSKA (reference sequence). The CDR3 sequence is CSAGRGGIAMVNQPQHF. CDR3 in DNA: TGCAGTGCGGGGCGGGGGGGGATTGCGATGGTCAATCAGCCCCAGCATTTT.

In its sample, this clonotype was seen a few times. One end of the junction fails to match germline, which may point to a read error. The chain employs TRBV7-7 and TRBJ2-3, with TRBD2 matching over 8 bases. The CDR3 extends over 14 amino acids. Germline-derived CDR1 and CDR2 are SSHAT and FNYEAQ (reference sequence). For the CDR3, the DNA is TGTGCTAGCAGTCCGGGACTAGTTGCAGATACGCAGTATTTT. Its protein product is CASSPGLVADTQYF.

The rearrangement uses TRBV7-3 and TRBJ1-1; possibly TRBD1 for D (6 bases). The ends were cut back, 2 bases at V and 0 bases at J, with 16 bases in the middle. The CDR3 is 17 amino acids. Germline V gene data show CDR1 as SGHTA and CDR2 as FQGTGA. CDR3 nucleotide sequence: TGTGCCAGCAGCTTAGGGGGCACGTCGGTACTGAACACTGAAGCTTTCTTT. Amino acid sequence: CASSLGGTSVLNTEAFF.

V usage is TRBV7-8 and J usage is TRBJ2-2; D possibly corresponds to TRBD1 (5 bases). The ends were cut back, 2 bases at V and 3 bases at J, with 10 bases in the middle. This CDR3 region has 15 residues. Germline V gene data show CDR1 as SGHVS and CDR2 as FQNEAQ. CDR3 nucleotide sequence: TGTGCCAGCAGCTTACGAGCGACAGACACCGGGGAGCTGTTTTTT. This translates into CASSLRATDTGELFF. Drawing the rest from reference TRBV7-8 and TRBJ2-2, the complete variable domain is GAGVSQSPRYKVAKRGQDVALRCDPISGHVSLFWYQQALGQGPEFLTYFQNEAQLDKSGLPSDRFFAERPEGSVSTLKIQRTQQEDSAVYLCASSLRATDTGELFFGEGSRLTVL.

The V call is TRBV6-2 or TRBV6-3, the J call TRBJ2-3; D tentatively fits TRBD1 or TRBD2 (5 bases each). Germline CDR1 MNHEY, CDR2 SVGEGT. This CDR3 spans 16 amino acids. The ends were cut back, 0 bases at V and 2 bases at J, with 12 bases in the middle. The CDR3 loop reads CASSYSRGEYTDTQYF. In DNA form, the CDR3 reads TGTGCCAGCAGTTACTCAAGGGGAGAATACACAGATACGCAGTATTTT.

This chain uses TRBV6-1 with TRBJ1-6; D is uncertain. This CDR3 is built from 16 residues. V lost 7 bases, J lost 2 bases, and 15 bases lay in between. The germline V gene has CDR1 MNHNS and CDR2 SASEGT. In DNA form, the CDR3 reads TGTGCCAGCACAGTAGCGGGGTGGGCCTATAATTCACCCCTCCACTTT. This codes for CASTVAGWAYNSPLHF.

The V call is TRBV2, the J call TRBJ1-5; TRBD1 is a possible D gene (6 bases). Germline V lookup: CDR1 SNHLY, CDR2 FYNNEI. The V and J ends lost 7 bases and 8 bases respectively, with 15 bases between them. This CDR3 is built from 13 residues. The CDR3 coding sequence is TGTGCCAGCAAGGACAGATCGTCGGAGCCCCAGCATTTT. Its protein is CASKDRSSEPQHF.

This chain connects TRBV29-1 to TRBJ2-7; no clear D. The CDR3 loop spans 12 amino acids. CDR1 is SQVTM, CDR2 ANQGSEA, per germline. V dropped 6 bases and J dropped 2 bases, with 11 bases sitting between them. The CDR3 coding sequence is TGCAGCGTCGGTCATAGGACCTACGAGCAGTACTTC. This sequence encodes CSVGHRTYEQYF.

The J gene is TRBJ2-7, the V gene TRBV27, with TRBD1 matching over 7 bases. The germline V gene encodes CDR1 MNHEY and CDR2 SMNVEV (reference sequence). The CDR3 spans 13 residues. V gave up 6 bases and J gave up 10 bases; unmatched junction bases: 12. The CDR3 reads CASSPTGPFPQYF. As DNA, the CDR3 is TGTGCCAGCAGCCCGACAGGGCCCTTTCCCCAGTACTTC.

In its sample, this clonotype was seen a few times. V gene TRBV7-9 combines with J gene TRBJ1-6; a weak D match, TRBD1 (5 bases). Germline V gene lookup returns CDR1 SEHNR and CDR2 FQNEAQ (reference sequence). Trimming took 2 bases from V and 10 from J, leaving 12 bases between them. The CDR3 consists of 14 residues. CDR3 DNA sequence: TGTGCCAGCAGCTTATCAGGGCAAGGGTCACCCCTCCACTTT. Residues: CASSLSGQGSPLHF.

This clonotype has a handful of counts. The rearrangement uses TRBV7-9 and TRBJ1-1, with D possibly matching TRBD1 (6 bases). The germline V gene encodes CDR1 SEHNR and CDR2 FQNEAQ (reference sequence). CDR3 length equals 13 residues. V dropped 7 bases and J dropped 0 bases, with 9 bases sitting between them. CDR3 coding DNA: TGTGCCAGCACACAGGGAATGAACACTGAAGCTTTCTTT. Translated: CASTQGMNTEAFF.

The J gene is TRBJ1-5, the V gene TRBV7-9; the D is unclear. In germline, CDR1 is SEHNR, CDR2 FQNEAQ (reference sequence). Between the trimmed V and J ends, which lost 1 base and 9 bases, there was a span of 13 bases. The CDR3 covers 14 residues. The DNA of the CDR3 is TGTGCCAGCAGCTTAGGTGGAGGGAACCGGCCCCAGCATTTT. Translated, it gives CASSLGGGNRPQHF.

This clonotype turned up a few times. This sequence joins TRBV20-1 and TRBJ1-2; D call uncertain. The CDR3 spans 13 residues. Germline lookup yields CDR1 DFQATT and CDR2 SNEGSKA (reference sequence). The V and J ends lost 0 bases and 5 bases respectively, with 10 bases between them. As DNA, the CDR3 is TGCAGTGCTAGAGACCCGTTGGGTTATGGCTACACCTTC. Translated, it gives CSARDPLGYGYTF.

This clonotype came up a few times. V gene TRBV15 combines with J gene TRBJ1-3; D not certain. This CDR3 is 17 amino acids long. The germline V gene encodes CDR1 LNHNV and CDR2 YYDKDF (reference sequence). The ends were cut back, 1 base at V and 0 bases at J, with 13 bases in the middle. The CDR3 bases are TGTGCCACCAGCAGAGGAGGACTATCCTTCTCTGGAAACACCATATATTTT. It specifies CATSRGGLSFSGNTIYF.

CDR3 DNA sequence: TGTGCCAGCAGTGGGGATAAGGGCTCCTACGAGCAGTACTTC. Protein product: CASSGDKGSYEQYF. J is TRBJ2-7 and V is TRBV28; D is undetermined. V lost 5 bases, J lost 0 bases, and 11 bases lay in between. This CDR3 has 14 amino acids. Germline V gene sequence: CDR1 MDHEN, CDR2 SYDVKM.

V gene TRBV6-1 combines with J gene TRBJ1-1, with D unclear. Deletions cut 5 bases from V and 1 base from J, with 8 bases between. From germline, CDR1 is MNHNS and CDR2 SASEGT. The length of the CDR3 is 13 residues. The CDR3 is CASSTVRNTEAFF. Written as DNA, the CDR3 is TGTGCCAGCAGTACAGTGAGGAACACTGAAGCTTTCTTT.

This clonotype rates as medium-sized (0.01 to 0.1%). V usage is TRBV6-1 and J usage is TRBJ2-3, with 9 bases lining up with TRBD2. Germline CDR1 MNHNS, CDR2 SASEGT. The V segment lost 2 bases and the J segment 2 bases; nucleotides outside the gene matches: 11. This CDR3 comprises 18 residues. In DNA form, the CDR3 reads TGTGCCAGCAGTGAACCCCCTATGCGGGAGGGTTTCACAGATACGCAGTATTTT. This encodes CASSEPPMREGFTDTQYF.

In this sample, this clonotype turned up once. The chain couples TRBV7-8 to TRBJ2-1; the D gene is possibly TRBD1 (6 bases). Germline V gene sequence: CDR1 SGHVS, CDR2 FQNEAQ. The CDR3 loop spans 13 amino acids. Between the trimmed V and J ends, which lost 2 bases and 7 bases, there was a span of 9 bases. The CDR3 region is CASSLRGSNEQFF. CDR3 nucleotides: TGTGCCAGCAGCTTAAGGGGGTCTAATGAGCAGTTCTTC.

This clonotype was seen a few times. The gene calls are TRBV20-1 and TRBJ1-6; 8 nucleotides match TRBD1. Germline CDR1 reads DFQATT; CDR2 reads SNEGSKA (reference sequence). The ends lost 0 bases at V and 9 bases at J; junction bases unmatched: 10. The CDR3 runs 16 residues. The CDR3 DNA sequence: TGCAGTGCTAGAGATCCCGGACAGGGATCAGGTTCACCCCTCCACTTT. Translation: CSARDPGQGSGSPLHF.

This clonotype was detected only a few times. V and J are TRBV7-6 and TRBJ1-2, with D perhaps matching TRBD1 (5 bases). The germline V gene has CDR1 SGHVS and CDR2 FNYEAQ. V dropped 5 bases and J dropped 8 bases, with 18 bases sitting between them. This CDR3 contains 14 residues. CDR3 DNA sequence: TGTGCCAGCAGCCTCCGGACAAGGGAGGGCGGCTACACCTTC. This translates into CASSLRTREGGYTF.

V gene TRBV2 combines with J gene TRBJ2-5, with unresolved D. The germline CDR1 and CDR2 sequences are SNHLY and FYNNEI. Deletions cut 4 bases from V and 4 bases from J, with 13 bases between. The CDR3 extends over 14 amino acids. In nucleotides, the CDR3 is TGTGCCAGCAGTGCTACAGTACATGGAGAGACCCAGTACTTC. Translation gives CASSATVHGETQYF.

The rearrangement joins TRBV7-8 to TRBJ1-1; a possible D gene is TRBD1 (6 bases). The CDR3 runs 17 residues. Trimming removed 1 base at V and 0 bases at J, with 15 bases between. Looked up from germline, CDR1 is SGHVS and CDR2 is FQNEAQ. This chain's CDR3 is CASSLGWGPAMNTEAFF. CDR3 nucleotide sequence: TGTGCCAGCAGCTTAGGTTGGGGGCCAGCGATGAACACTGAAGCTTTCTTT. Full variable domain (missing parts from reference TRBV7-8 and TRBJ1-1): GAGVSQSPRYKVAKRGQDVALRCDPISGHVSLFWYQQALGQGPEFLTYFQNEAQLDKSGLPSDRFFAERPEGSVSTLKIQRTQQEDSAVYLCASSLGWGPAMNTEAFFGQGTRLTVV.

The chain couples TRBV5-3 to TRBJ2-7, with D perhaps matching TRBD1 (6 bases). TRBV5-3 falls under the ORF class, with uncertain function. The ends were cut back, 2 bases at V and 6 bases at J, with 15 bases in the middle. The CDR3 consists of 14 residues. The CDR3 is CARSLWTQGPEQYF. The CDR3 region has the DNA TGTGCCAGAAGCTTATGGACCCAGGGGCCCGAGCAGTACTTC.

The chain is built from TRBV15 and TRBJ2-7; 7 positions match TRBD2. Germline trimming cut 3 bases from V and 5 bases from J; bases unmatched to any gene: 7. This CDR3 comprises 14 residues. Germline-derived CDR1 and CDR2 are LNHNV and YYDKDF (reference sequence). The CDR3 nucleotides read TGTGCCACCAGCAGGGGAGGGAATAACAACGAGCAGTACTTC. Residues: CATSRGGNNNEQYF. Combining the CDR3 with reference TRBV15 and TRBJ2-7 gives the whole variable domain DAMVIQNPRYQVTQFGKPVTLSCSQTLNHNVMYWYQQKSSQAPKLLFHYYDKDFNNEADTPDNFQSRRPNTSFCFLDIRSPGLGDTAMYLCATSRGGNNNEQYFGPGTRLTVT.